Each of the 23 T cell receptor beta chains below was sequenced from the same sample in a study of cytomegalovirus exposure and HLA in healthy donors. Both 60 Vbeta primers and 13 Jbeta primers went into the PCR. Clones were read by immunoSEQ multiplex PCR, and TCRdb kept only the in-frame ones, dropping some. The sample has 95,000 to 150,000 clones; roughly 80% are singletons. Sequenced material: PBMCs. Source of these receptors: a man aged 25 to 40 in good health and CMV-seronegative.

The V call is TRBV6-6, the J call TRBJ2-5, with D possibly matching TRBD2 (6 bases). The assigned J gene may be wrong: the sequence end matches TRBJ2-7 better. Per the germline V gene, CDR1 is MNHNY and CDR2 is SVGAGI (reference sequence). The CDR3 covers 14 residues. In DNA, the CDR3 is TGTGCCAGCAGTTACTCGAGTGGAGGGTACGAGCAGTACTTC. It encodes CASSYSSGGYEQYF.

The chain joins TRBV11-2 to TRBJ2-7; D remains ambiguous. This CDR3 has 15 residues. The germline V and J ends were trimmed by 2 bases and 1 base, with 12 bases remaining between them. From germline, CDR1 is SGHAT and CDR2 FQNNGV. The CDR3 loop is CASSLSLDGSYEQYF. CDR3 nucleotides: TGTGCCAGCAGCTTATCTCTAGATGGGTCCTACGAGCAGTACTTC. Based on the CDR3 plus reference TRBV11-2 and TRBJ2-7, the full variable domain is EAGVAQSPRYKIIEKRQSVAFWCNPISGHATLYWYQQILGQGPKLLIQFQNNGVVDDSQLPKDRFSAERLKGVDSTLKIQPAKLEDSAVYLCASSLSLDGSYEQYFGPGTRLTVT.

CDR3 region: CASSAPETIGKLFF. In DNA form, the CDR3 reads TGTGCCAGCAGTGCCCCCGAGACAATTGGAAAACTGTTTTTT. The chain combines TRBV6-1 with TRBJ1-4; D is uncertain. Germline CDR1 MNHNS, CDR2 SASEGT. The CDR3 is 14 residues long. Trimming took off 4 bases at V and 10 bases at J, with 16 bases between the two ends.

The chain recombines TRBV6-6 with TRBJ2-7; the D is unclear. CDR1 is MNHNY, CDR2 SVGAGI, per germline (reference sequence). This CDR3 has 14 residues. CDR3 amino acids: CAICKQKAAYEQYF. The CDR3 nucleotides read TGTGCTATTTGCAAGCAGAAGGCGGCATACGAGCAGTACTTC.

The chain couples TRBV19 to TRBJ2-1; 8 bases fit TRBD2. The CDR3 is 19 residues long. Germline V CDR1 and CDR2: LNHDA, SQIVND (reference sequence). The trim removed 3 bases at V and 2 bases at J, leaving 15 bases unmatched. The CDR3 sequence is CASSIVALAGSVAYNEQFF. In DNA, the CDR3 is TGTGCCAGTAGTATTGTCGCCCTAGCGGGCTCAGTTGCCTACAATGAGCAGTTCTTC.

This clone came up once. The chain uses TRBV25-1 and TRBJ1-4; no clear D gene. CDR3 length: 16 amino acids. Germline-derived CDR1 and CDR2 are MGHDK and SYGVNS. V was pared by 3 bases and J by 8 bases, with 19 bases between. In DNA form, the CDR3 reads TGTGCCAGCAGTGATCGTAATGGTCGTTACGGGGAAAAACTGTTTTTT. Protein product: CASSDRNGRYGEKLFF.

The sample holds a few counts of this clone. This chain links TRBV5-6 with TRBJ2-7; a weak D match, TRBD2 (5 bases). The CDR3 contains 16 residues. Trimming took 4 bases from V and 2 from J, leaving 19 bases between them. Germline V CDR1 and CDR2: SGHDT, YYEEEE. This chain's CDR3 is CASSPGGSTYTYEQYF. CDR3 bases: TGTGCCAGCAGCCCAGGCGGGTCCACGTACACCTACGAGCAGTACTTC.

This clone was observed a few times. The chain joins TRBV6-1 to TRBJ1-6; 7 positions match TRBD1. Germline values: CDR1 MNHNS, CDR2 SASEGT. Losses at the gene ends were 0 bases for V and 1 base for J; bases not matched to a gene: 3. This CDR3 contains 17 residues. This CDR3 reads CASSEAQGVSYNSPLHF. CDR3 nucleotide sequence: TGTGCCAGCAGTGAAGCGCAGGGGGTGTCCTATAATTCACCCCTCCACTTT.

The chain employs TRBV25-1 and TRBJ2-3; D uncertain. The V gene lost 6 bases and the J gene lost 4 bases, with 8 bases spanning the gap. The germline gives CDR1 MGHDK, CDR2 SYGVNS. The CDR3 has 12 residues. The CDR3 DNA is TGTGCCAGCAGCGAGAACGCAGATACGCAGTATTTT. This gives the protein CASSENADTQYF.

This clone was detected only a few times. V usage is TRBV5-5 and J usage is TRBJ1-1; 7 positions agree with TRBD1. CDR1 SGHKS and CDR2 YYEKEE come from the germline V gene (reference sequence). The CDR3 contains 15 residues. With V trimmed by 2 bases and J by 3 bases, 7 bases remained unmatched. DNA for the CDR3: TGTGCCAGCAGCTTAAACCCCCAGGGGGACACTGAAGCTTTCTTT. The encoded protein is CASSLNPQGDTEAFF.

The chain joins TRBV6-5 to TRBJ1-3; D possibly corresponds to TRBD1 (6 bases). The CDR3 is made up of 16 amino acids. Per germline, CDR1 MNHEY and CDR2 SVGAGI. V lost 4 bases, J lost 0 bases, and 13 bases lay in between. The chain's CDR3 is CASSLQGLSSGNTIYF. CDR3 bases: TGTGCCAGCAGTTTGCAGGGGCTCAGCTCTGGAAACACCATATATTTT.

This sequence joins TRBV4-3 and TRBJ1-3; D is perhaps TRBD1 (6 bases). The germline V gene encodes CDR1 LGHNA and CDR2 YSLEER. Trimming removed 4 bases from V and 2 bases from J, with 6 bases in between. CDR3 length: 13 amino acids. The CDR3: CASSRTAGNTIYF. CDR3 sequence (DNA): TGCGCCAGCAGCCGGACAGCTGGAAACACCATATATTTT.

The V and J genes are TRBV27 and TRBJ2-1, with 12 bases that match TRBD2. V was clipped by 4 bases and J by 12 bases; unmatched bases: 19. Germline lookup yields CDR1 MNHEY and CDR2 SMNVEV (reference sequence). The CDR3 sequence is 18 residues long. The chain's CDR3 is CASSSAPKGTSGPDGQFF. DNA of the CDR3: TGTGCCAGCAGTTCGGCTCCGAAAGGGACTAGCGGGCCGGACGGGCAGTTCTTC.

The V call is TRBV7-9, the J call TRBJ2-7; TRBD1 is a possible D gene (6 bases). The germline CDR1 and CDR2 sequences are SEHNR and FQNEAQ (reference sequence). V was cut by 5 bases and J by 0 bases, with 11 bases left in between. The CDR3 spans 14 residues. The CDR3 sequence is CASSHTGISYEQYF. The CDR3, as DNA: TGTGCCAGCAGCCACACAGGGATCTCCTACGAGCAGTACTTC.

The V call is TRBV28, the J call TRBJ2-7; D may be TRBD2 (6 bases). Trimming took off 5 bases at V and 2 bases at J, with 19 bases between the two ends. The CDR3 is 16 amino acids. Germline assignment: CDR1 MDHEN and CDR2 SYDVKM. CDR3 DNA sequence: TGTGCCAGCAGTCCACCCGCCGGGACTCATACCTACGAGCAGTACTTC. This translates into CASSPPAGTHTYEQYF.

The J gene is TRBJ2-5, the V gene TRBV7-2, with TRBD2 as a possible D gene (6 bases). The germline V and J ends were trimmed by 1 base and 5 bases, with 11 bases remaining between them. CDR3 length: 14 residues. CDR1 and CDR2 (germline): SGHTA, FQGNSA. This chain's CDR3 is CASSLDRGSETQYF. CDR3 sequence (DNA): TGTGCCAGCAGCTTAGATCGGGGGAGCGAGACCCAGTACTTC.

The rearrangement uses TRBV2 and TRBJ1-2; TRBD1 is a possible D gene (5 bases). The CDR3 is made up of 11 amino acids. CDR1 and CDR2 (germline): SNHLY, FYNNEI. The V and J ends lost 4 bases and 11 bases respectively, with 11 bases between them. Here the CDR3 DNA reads TGTGCCAGCAGTGCGGGGGACGGATACACCTTC. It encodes CASSAGDGYTF.

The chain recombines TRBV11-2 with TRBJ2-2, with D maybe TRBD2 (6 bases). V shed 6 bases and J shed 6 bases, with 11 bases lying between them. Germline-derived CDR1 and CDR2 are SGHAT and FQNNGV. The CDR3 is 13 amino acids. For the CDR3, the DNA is TGTGCCAGCAGACATACTAGCCCCGGGGAGCTGTTTTTT. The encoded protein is CASRHTSPGELFF. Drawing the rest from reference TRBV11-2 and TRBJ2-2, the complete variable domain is EAGVAQSPRYKIIEKRQSVAFWCNPISGHATLYWYQQILGQGPKLLIQFQNNGVVDDSQLPKDRFSAERLKGVDSTLKIQPAKLEDSAVYLCASRHTSPGELFFGEGSRLTVL.

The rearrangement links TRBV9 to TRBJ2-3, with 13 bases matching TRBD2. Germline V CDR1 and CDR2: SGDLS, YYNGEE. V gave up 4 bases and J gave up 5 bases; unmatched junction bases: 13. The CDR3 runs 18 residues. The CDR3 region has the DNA TGTGCCAGCAGCCCGCCCTTGGGACTAGCGGGGCGGGGAGATACGCAGTATTTT. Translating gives CASSPPLGLAGRGDTQYF.

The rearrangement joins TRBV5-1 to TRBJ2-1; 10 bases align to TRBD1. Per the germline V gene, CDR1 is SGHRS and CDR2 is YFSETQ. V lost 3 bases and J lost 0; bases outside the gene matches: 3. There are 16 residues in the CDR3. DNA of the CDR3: TGCGCCAGCAGCTCGGACAGGGGGGTCTCCTACAATGAGCAGTTCTTC. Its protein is CASSSDRGVSYNEQFF.

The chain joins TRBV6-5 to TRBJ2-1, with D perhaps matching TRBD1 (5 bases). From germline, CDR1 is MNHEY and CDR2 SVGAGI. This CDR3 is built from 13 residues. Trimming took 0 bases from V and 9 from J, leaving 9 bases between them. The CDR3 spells CASSYSGVFEQFF. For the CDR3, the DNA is TGTGCCAGCAGTTACTCAGGGGTTTTTGAGCAGTTCTTC.

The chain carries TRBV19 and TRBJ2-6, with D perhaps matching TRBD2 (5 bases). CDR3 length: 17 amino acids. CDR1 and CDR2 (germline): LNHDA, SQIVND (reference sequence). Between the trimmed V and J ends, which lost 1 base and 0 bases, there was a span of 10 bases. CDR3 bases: TGTGCCAGTAGTATAGTGAATCGGGGCTCTGGGGCCAACGTCCTGACTTTC. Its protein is CASSIVNRGSGANVLTF.

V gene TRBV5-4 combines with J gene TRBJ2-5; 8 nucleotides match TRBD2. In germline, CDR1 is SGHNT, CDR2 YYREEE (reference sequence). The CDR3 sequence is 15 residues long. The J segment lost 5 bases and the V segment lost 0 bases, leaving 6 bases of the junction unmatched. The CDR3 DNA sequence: TGTGCCAGCAGCTTGGGGGTCGGGGGGGCGGAGACCCAGTACTTC. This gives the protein CASSLGVGGAETQYF.